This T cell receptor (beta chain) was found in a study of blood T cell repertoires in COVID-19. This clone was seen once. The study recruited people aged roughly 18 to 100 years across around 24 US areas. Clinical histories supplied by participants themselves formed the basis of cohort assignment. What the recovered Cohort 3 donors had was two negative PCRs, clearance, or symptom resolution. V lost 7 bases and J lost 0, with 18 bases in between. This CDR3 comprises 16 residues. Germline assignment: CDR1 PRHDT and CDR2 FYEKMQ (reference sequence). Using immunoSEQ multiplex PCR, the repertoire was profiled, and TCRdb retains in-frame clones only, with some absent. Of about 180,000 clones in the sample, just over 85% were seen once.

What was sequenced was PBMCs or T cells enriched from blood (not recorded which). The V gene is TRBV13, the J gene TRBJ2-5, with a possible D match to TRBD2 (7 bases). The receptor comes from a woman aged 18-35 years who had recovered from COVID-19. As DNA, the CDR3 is TGTGCCAGCACCCAAGAGAGGGGGGGGAACCAAGAGACCCAGTACTTC. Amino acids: CASTQERGGNQETQYF.